This T cell receptor beta chain was captured by sequencing in a study of graft-versus-host responses after intestinal transplantation. Study observations and caveats: GvH clones detected in recipient marrow included some appearing first in ileum or blood. After transplant, early declines in HvG clones were associated with peak levels of circulating GvH clones.

Unmatched junction bases numbered 11, after V lost 4 bases and J lost 7 bases. The CDR3 spans 16 residues. The germline CDR1 and CDR2 sequences are SGHKS and YYEKEE (reference sequence). Measured with immunoSEQ multiplex PCR; TCRdb has only the in-frame clones, and not every one. The sample lists about 130,000 clones; around 90% were seen once. As concerns this clone: Its antigen is unknown.

Sequences were derived from unstimulated CD4+ T cells sorted from spleen or lymph node cells, sampled before intestinal transplant. This TCR came from a human donor who received an intestinal transplant. The gene calls are TRBV5-5 and TRBJ1-6; 7 positions match TRBD1. The CDR3 coding sequence is TGTGCCAGCAGCCCGGAGGGGACAGTGACCAATTCACCCCTCCACTTT. Translated, it gives CASSPEGTVTNSPLHF.